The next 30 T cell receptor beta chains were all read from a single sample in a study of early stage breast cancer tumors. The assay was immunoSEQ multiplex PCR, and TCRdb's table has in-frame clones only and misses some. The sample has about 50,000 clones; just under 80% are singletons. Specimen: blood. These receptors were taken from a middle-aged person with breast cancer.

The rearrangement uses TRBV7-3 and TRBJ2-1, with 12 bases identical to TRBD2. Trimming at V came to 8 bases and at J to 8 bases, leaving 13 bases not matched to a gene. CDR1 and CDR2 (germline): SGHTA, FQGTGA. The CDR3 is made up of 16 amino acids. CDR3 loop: CASSSSGLAGTDEQFF. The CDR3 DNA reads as TGTGCCAGCTCCTCCTCGGGACTAGCGGGTACGGATGAGCAGTTCTTC. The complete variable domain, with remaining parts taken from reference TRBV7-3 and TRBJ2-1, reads GAGVSQTPSNKVTEKGKYVELRCDPISGHTALYWYRQSLGQGPEFLIYFQGTGAADDSGLPNDRFFAVRPEGSVSTLKIQRTERGDSAVYLCASSSSGLAGTDEQFFGPGTRLTVL.

The CDR3 loop is CASSLGEGYYGYTF. The CDR3 DNA reads TGTGCCAGCAGCTTAGGTGAGGGCTACTATGGCTACACCTTC. The chain couples TRBV7-9 to TRBJ1-2; no definite D call. Deletions cut 1 base from V and 3 bases from J, with 9 bases between. Looked up from germline, CDR1 is SEHNR and CDR2 is FQNEAQ (reference sequence). The CDR3 loop spans 14 amino acids.

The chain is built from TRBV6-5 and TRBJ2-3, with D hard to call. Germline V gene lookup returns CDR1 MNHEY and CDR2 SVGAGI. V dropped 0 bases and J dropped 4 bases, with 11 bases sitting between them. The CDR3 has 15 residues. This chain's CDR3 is CASSYSLRSADTQYF. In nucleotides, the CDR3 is TGTGCCAGCAGTTACTCGCTGAGGAGCGCAGATACGCAGTATTTT.

This CDR3 is CASRGLAADTQYF. The DNA of the CDR3 is TGTGCCAGCAGGGGACTAGCGGCAGATACGCAGTATTTT. The chain couples TRBV6-4 to TRBJ2-3, with TRBD2 identical over 11 bases. The CDR3 loop spans 13 amino acids. After removal of 6 bases from V and 4 bases from J, the junction contained 0 bases not matched to a gene. Germline CDR1 reads MRHNA; CDR2 reads SNTAGT.

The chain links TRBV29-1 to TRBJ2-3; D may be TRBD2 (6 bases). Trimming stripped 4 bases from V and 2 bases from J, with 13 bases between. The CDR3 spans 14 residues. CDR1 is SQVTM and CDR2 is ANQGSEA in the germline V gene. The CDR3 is CSVVRGRSTDTQYF. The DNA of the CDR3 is TGCAGCGTTGTTCGAGGGAGGTCCACAGATACGCAGTATTTT.

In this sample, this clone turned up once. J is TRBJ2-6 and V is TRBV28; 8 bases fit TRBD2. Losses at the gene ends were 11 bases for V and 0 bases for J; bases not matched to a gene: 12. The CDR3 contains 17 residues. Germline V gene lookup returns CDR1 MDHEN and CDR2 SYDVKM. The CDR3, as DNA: TGTGCCGCGGGCGGGAGGTCAGTTGGCTCTGGGGCCAACGTCCTGACTTTC. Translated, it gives CAAGGRSVGSGANVLTF. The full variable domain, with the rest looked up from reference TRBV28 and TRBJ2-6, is DVKVTQSSRYLVKRTGEKVFLECVQDMDHENMFWYRQDPGLGLRLIYFSYDVKMKEKGDIPEGYSVSREKKERFSLILESASTNQTSMYLCAAGGRSVGSGANVLTFGAGSRLTVL.

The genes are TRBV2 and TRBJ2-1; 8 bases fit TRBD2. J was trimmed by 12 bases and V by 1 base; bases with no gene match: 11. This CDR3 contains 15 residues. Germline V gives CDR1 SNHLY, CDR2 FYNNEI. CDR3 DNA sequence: TGTGCCAGCAGTGAAGGGGCGGGAGGTCAGGAGAGGCAGTTCTTC. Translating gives CASSEGAGGQERQFF.

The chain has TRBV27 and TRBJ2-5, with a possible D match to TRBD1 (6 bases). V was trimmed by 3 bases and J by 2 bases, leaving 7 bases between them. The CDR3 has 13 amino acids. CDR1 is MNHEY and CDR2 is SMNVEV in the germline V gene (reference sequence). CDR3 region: CASSFQGQETQYF. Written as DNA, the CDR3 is TGTGCCAGCAGTTTTCAGGGGCAAGAGACCCAGTACTTC.

The CDR3 nucleotides are TGTGCCAGCAGCTTAGGTGGCGGGACGTCATACACCGGGGAGCTGTTTTTT. Translating gives CASSLGGGTSYTGELFF. The chain carries TRBV7-3 and TRBJ2-2; TRBD2 is a possible D gene (6 bases). V lost 2 bases, J lost 3 bases, and 16 bases lay in between. This CDR3 has 17 amino acids. Looked up from germline, CDR1 is SGHTA and CDR2 is FQGTGA.

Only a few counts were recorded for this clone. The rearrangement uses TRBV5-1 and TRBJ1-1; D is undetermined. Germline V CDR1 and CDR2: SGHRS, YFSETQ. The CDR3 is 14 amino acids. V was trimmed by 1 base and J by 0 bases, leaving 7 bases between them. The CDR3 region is CASSLMDMNTEAFF. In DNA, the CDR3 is TGCGCCAGCAGCTTGATGGATATGAACACTGAAGCTTTCTTT.

The CDR3 DNA sequence: TGTGCCAGTAGGACAAAGGACAGGGGAGGGACTGAAGCTTTCTTT. This codes for CASRTKDRGGTEAFF. The J gene is TRBJ1-1, the V gene TRBV19; 9 positions agree with TRBD1. The germline V gene encodes CDR1 LNHDA and CDR2 SQIVND (reference sequence). The CDR3 totals 15 residues. The V gene end was trimmed by 6 bases and the J gene end by 5 bases; junction bases not matched to a gene: 10.

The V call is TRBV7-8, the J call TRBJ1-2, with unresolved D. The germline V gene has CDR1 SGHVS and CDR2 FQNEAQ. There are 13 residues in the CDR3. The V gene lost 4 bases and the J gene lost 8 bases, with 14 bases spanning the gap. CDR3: CASSSDARLGYTF. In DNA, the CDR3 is TGTGCCAGCAGCTCTGACGCTAGACTCGGCTACACCTTC. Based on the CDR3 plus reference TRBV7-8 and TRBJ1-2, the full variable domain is GAGVSQSPRYKVAKRGQDVALRCDPISGHVSLFWYQQALGQGPEFLTYFQNEAQLDKSGLPSDRFFAERPEGSVSTLKIQRTQQEDSAVYLCASSSDARLGYTFGSGTRLTVV.

CDR3 residues: CASSFANNQGNTIYF. CDR3 bases: TGTGCCAGCAGCTTCGCGAACAACCAGGGAAACACCATATATTTT. The genes are TRBV5-4 and TRBJ1-3; D is ambiguous. The germline CDR1 and CDR2 sequences are SGHNT and YYREEE (reference sequence). The V and J ends lost 2 bases and 4 bases respectively, with 13 bases between them. The CDR3 totals 15 residues.

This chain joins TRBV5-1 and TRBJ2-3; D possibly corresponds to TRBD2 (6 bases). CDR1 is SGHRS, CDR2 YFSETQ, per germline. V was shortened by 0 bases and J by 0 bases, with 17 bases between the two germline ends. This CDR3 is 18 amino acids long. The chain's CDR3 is CASSLAPSVGSSTDTQYF. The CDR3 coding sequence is TGCGCCAGCAGCTTGGCTCCTAGCGTGGGCTCTAGCACAGATACGCAGTATTTT.

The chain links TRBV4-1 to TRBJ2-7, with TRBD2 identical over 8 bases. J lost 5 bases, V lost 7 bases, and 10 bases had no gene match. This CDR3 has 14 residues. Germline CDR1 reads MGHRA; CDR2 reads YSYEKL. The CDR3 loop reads CASKGREGLDEQYF. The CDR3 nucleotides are TGCGCCAGCAAGGGTCGGGAGGGTTTAGACGAGCAGTACTTC.

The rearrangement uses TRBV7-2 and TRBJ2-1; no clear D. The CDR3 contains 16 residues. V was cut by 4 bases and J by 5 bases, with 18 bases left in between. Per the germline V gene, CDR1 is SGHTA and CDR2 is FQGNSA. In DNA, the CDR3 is TGTGCCAGCAGCTCTGCGACGACTTTAATGAACAATGAGCAGTTCTTC. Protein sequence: CASSSATTLMNNEQFF.

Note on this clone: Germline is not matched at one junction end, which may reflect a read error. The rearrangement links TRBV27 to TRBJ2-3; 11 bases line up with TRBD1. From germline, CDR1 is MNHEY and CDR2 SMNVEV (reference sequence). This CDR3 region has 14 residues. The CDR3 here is CASSWTGGTDTQYF. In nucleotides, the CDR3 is TGTGCCAGCAGTTGGACAGGGGGCACGGATACGCAGTATTTT.

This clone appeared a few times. This CDR3 is CASSQVGGGEVYGYTF. The CDR3 DNA is TGTGCCAGCAGCCAAGTGGGCGGAGGGGAAGTGTATGGCTACACCTTC. The chain joins TRBV4-2 to TRBJ1-2, with a tentative D call TRBD1 (5 bases). The CDR3 runs 16 residues. Trimming took 1 base from V and 5 from J, leaving 17 bases between them. CDR1 and CDR2 from the germline V gene are LGHNA and YNFKEQ.

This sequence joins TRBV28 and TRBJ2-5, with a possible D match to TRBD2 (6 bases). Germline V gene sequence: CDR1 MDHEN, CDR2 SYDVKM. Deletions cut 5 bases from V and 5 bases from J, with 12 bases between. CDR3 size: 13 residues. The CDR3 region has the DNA TGTGCCAGCAGTCCCGCTGGAGGGGAGACCCAGTACTTC. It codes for CASSPAGGETQYF.

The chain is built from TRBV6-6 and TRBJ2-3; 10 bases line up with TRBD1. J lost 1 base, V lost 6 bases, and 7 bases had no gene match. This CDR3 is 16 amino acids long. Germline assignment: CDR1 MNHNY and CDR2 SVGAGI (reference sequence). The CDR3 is CASSPGGQGGTDTQYF. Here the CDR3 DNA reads TGTGCCAGCAGCCCCGGTGGACAGGGGGGCACAGATACGCAGTATTTT.

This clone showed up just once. The CDR3 DNA reads TGCGCCACCAATTCGGTAGCGGGCACAGATACGCAGTATTTT. Encoded protein: CATNSVAGTDTQYF. This chain connects TRBV10-2 to TRBJ2-3; a possible D gene is TRBD2 (6 bases). The V gene lost 10 bases and the J gene lost 1 base, with 15 bases spanning the gap. The CDR3 consists of 14 residues. Germline V gives CDR1 WSHSY, CDR2 SAAADI.

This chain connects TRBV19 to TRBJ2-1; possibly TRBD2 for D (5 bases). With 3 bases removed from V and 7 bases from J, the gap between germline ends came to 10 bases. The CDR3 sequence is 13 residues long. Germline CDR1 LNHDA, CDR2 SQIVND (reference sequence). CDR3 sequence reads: CASSIGSANEQFF. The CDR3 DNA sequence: TGTGCCAGTAGTATTGGGAGCGCGAATGAGCAGTTCTTC.

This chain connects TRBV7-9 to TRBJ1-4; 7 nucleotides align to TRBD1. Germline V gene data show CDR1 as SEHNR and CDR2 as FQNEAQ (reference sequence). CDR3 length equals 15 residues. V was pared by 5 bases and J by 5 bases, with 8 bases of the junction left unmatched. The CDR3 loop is CASSTVGGRNEKLFF. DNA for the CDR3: TGTGCCAGCAGCACCGTAGGGGGCCGGAATGAAAAACTGTTTTTT.

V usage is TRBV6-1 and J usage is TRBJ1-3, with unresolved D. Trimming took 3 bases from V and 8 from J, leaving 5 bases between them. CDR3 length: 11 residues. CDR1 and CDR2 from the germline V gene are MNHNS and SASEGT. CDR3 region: CASSESDTIYF. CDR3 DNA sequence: TGTGCCAGCAGTGAGTCGGACACCATATATTTT.

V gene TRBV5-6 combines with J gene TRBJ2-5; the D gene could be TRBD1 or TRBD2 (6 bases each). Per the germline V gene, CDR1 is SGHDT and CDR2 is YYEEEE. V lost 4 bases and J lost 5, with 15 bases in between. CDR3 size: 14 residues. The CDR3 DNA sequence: TGTGCCAGCAGCCCCACACAGGGACTCGAGACCCAGTACTTC. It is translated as CASSPTQGLETQYF.

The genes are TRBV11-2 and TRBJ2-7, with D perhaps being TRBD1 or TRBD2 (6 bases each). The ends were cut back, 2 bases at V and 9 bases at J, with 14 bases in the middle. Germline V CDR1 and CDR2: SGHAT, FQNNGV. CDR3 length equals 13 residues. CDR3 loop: CASSLLLGGAQYF. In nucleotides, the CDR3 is TGTGCCAGCAGCTTATTGTTGGGGGGCGCGCAGTACTTC.

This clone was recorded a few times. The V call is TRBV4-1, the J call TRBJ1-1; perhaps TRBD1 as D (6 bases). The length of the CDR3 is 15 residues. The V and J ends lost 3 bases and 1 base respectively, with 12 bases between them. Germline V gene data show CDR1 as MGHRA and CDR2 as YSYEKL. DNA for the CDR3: TGCGCCAGCAGCCAGAGGTCGACAGGGAACACTGAAGCTTTCTTT. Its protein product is CASSQRSTGNTEAFF.

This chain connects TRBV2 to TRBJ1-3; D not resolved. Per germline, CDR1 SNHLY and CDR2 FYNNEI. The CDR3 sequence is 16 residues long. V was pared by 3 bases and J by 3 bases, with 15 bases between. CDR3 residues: CASSDVWRLFGNTIYF. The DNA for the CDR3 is TGTGCCAGCAGTGACGTCTGGCGTCTTTTTGGAAACACCATATATTTT.

The CDR3 sequence: CASSSEGAMGEKLFF. The CDR3 DNA reads TGTGCCAGCAGTTCTGAGGGGGCGATGGGTGAAAAACTGTTTTTT. The chain combines TRBV6-5 with TRBJ1-4, with 7 bases that match TRBD1. The V gene's germline CDR1 is MNHEY and CDR2 SVGAGI. Trimming cost V 4 bases and J 7 bases; bases outside gene matches: 9. This CDR3 spans 15 amino acids.

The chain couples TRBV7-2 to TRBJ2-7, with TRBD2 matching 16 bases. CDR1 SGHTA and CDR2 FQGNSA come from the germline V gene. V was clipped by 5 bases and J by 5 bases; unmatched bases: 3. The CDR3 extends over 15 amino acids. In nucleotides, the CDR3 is TGTGCCAGCAGCATGGGACTAGCGGGAGGGGACGAGCAGTACTTC. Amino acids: CASSMGLAGGDEQYF.